This entry describes one TCR beta chain. Its antigen is still unknown. The CDR3 has 12 residues. CDR1 is SNHLY and CDR2 is FYNNEI in the germline V gene. J lost 1 base, V lost 8 bases, and 2 bases had no gene match. Full-length variable regions came from constant-region reverse primers plus semi-nested Nested Universal Primer A PCR. MiXCR was run by TCRdb on the 5' RACE reads, yielding one entry per CDR3 protein. The sample yields 62,000 or so distinct CDR3 sequences, less than 30% seen once. Whole-study results and caveats: The larger-cohort validation was restricted to a single TCR beta V-J rearrangement rather than whole repertoires. Greatest tumor Treg TCR overlap was with tumor naive CD4+ cells.

Cells sorted as Tregs were CD4+, CD25+ and CD127-/low. The clonotype comes from a female donor with breast cancer. The J gene is TRBJ2-7, the V gene TRBV2, with 7 bases fitting TRBD1. Sample: tumor-infiltrating Tregs sorted from the breast tumor. This CDR3 reads CASGTASYEQYF. The CDR3 DNA sequence: TGTGCCAGCGGGACAGCTTCCTACGAGCAGTACTTC.